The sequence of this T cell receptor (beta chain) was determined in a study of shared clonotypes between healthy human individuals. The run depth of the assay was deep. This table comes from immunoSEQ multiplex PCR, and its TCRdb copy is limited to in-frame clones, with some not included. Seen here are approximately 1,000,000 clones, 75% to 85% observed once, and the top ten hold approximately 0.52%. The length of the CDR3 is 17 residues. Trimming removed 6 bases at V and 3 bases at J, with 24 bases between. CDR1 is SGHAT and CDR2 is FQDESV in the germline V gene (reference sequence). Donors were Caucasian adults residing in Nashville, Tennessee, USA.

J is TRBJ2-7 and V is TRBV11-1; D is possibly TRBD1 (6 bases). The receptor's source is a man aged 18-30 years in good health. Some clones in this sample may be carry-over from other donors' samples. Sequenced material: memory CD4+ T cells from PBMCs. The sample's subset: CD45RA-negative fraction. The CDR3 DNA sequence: TGTGCCAGCAGTGATATAGCTTTGGGGGCAGGGATCTACGAGCAGTACTTC. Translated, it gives CASSDIALGAGIYEQYF.